This record concerns one T cell receptor beta chain sequence. Its antigen is unidentified. Sequence at one end of the junction differs from germline and may be a read error. Germline V gene lookup returns CDR1 DFQATT and CDR2 SNEGSKA (reference sequence). CDR3 size: 12 residues. One entry per CDR3 protein results from TCRdb running MiXCR on the 5' RACE reads. The sample records about 450,000 distinct CDR3 sequences, roughly 25% being singletons. This entry is derived from a study of CD8 T cells in ankylosing spondylitis. Study-wide results and caveats: Seemingly distinctive of ankylosing spondylitis blood was a TCR beta motif formed by eight highly homologous variants.

Sequencing input: blood, either unsorted or a sorted T cell fraction (not recorded which). This receptor was taken from a male donor with ankylosing spondylitis. V is TRBV20-1 and J is TRBJ2-2, with a weak D call TRBD2 (5 bases). As DNA, the CDR3 is TGCAGTGCTAGTGACTCCACCGGGGAGCTGTGTTTT. It specifies CSASDSTGELCF.